Included here is one T cell receptor beta chain sequence, with context. TCRdb keeps only in-frame clones here, not all; method: immunoSEQ multiplex PCR. The sample consists of 70,000 to 95,000 clones, about 82% of them appearing once. The sample belongs to a study of blood T cell repertoires in COVID-19. Between the trimmed V and J ends, which lost 5 bases and 2 bases, there was a span of 19 bases. The CDR3 is 16 residues long. Germline CDR1 is MDHEN and CDR2 is SYDVKM. Sequenced material: peripheral blood. The chain employs TRBV28 and TRBJ2-7, with D tentatively TRBD1 (7 bases). The TCR was taken from a woman in her sixties with acute or convalescent COVID-19. The CDR3: CASSPRRQGGAYEQYF. The CDR3 DNA is TGTGCCAGCAGTCCCCGTCGACAGGGAGGTGCCTACGAGCAGTACTTC.